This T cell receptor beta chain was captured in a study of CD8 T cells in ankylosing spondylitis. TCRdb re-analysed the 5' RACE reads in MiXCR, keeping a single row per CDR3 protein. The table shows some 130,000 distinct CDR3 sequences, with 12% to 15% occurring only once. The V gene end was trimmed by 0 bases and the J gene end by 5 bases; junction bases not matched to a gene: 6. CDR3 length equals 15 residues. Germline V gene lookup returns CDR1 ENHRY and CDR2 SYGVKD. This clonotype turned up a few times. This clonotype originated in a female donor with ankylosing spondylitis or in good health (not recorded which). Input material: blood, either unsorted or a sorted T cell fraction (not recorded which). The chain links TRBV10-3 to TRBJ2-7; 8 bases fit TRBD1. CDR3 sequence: CAISESVNRGNEQYF. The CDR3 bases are TGTGCCATCAGTGAGTCGGTCAACAGGGGGAACGAGCAGTACTTC.